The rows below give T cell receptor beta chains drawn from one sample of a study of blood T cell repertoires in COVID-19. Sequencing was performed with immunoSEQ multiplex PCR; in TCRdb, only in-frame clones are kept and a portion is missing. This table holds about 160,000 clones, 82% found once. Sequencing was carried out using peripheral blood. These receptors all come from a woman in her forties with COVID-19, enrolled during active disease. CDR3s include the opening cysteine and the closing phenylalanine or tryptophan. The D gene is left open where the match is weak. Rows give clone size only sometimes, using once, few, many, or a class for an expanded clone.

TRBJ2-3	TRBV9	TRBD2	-	CASSVPQWASGGGLTDTQYF	TGTGCCAGCAGCGTCCCTCAGTGGGCTAGCGGGGGCGGGTTGACAGATACGCAGTATTTT
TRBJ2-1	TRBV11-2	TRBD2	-	CASSLVPSGLYNEQFF	TGTGCCAGCAGCTTAGTCCCTAGCGGATTATACAATGAGCAGTTCTTC
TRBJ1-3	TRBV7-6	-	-	CASSLANAPSGNTIYF	TGTGCCAGCAGCTTAGCGAACGCGCCCTCTGGAAACACCATATATTTT
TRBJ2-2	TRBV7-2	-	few	CASMPVAQTNTGELFF	TGTGCCAGTATGCCTGTGGCTCAAACGAACACCGGGGAGCTGTTTTTT
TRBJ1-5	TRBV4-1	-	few	CASSQAGWMRNQPQHF	TGCGCCAGCAGCCAAGCCGGGTGGATGCGGAATCAGCCCCAGCATTTT
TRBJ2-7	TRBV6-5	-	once	CASSYLHEQYF	TGTGCCAGCAGTTACCTCCACGAGCAGTACTTC
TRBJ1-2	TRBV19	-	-	CASRIGSSGYGYTF	TGTGCCAGTAGAATCGGAAGTTCCGGGTATGGCTACACCTTC
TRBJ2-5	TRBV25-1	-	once	CASSDGRVVGETQYF	TGTGCCAGCAGTGACGGCAGGGTAGTAGGAGAGACCCAGTACTTC
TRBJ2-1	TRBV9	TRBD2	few	CASSVETSAYNEQFF	TGTGCCAGCAGCGTTGAGACTAGCGCTTACAATGAGCAGTTCTTC
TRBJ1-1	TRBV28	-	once	CAGKEQLNTEAFF	TGTGCCGGAAAAGAACAGCTAAACACTGAAGCTTTCTTT
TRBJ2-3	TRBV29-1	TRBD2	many	CSVLGLAGAADTQYF	TGCAGCGTCCTCGGACTAGCGGGAGCGGCAGATACGCAGTATTTT
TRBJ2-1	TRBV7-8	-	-	CASSFFEGPFLYNEQFF	TGTGCCAGCAGCTTTTTCGAGGGCCCGTTTCTCTACAATGAGCAGTTCTTC
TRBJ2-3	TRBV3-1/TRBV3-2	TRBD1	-	CATRGGQGALGTQYF	TGTGCCACAAGGGGGGGACAGGGGGCGTTGGGTACGCAGTATTTT
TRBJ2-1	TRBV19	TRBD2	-	CASSKRSGSSYNEQFF	TGTGCCAGTAGTAAACGTAGCGGGAGCTCCTACAATGAGCAGTTCTTC
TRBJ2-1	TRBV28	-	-	CASSFAYSDYNEQFF	TGTGCCAGCAGTTTCGCGTATAGCGACTACAATGAGCAGTTCTTC
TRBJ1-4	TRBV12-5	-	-	CASGLVLVERERTEKLFF	TGTGCTAGTGGTTTGGTACTTGTAGAGAGGGAGAGAACTGAAAAACTGTTTTTT
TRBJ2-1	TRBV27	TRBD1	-	CASRGTGSYNEQFF	TGTGCCAGCAGGGGGACAGGGAGCTACAATGAGCAGTTCTTC
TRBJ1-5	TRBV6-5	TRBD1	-	CASSRQGGNQPQHF	TGTGCCAGCAGTCGACAGGGGGGCAATCAGCCCCAGCATTTT
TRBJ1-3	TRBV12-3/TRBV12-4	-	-	CASTDSTGNTIYF	TGTGCCAGCACCGACAGTACTGGAAACACCATATATTTT
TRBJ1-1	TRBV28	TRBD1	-	CASSPPGTGGTEAFF	TGTGCCAGCAGCCCCCCCGGGACAGGGGGGACTGAAGCTTTCTTT
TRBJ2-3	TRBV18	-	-	CASLVGTPSTDTQYF	TGTGCCAGTTTGGTGGGGACTCCTAGCACAGATACGCAGTATTTT
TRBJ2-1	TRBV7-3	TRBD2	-	CASSSGLEPYNEQFF	TGTGCCAGCAGCTCCGGACTAGAACCCTACAATGAGCAGTTCTTC
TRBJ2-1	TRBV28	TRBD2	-	CASRRFRGLAEDNEQFF	TGTGCCAGCAGACGGTTCCGGGGACTAGCGGAGGACAATGAGCAGTTCTTC
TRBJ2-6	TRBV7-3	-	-	CASSLRQAHVGANVLTF	TGTGCCAGCAGCTTAAGACAGGCACACGTCGGGGCCAACGTCCTGACTTTC
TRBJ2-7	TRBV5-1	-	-	CASSLRDTYEQYF	TGCGCCAGCAGCTTGAGGGACACCTACGAGCAGTACTTC
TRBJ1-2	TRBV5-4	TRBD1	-	CASSLRTGVLGYTF	TGTGCCAGCAGCTTGAGGACAGGTGTATTGGGCTACACCTTC
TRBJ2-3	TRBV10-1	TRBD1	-	CASGTASTDTQYF	TGCGCCAGCGGGACAGCCAGCACAGATACGCAGTATTTT
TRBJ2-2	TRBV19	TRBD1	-	CASSIAPTGPGELFF	TGTGCCAGTAGTATAGCCCCGACAGGGCCCGGGGAGCTGTTTTTT
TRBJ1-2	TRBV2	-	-	CASSAQANYGYTF	TGTGCCAGCAGTGCGCAGGCTAACTATGGCTACACCTTC
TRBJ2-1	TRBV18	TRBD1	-	CASSPVQGAGSGYEQFF	TGTGCCAGCTCACCGGTGCAGGGGGCTGGGTCAGGCTATGAGCAGTTCTTC